This T cell receptor (beta chain) was identified during a study of blood T cell repertoires in COVID-19. About the research overall: Researchers got acute and convalescent COVID-19 samples from the United States, Italy and Spain. Sample material is recorded as cDNA or gDNA derived from T cells, B-cell-depleted T cells, or PBMCs.

To note about this clone: Distinct nucleotide sequences in the sample also encode this CDR3.

Germline V CDR1 and CDR2: MGHDK, SYGVNS. The CDR3 spans 18 residues. Trimming took 2 bases from V and 3 from J; bases not matched to a gene: 7. Data came from immunoSEQ multiplex PCR; TCRdb stores just in-frame clones and leaves some out. The sample has about 200,000 clones, approximately 84% seen once. V is TRBV25-1 and J is TRBJ2-2, with 12 bases lining up with TRBD2. The sample comprised peripheral blood. The receptor's source is a woman at least 80 years old with acute or convalescent COVID-19. CDR3 DNA sequence: TGTGCCAGCAGTGAACTCGGAACTAGCGGGAGGCACACCGGGGAGCTGTTTTTT. Translation: CASSELGTSGRHTGELFF.